The source of this TCR beta chain is a study of siplizumab effects on memory and regulatory T cells. As regards this clone: Its antigen remains unidentified.

Findings of the study overall: No naive or memory phenotype could be assigned to roughly 75-95% of proliferating clones. Memory cells that were CD4+ and unstimulated gave rise to alloreactive sequences, which siplizumab significantly reduced. Proliferating siplizumab-culture Tregs lacked confirmation of suppressive function.

TCRdb's table, derived via immunoSEQ multiplex PCR, lists solely in-frame clones and lacks some. Of about 87,000 clones listed, 85% to 90% are singletons. The clonotype was recovered from a human donor in good health. Sequenced: CD4+ T cells sorted from blood.

Here the CDR3 DNA reads TGTGCCTTTTCCGGGACAGACTCCTACGAGCAGTACTTC. Translation gives CAFSGTDSYEQYF. V gene TRBV30 combines with J gene TRBJ2-7; 7 bases align to TRBD1. Germline-derived CDR1 and CDR2 are GTSNPN and SVGIG (reference sequence). This CDR3 spans 13 amino acids. Trimming removed 7 bases from V and 0 bases from J; junction bases left unmatched: 6.